What follows are 14 T cell receptor beta chains derived from one specimen sequenced in a study of circulating and synovial CD4+ cells in juvenile arthritis (dated by TCRdb to between 2014 and 2016). The library came from the immunoSEQ multiplex PCR assay. In TCRdb, the immuneACCESS table is reduced to in-frame sequences with V and J assigned. These tables do not hold every clone; where another copy was compared, an unresolved V gene accounts for under half, and the others remain unexplained. This sample lists around 30,000 clones; 90% to 95% were detected once. Jointly, the top ten make up approximately 0.68% of the sample. The sequenced material came from CD4+ T cells from blood. These receptors all come from a human donor with juvenile idiopathic arthritis.

The rearrangement uses TRBV7-3 and TRBJ2-3; no reliable D call. Trimming removed 3 bases at V and 5 bases at J, with 6 bases between. Germline lookup yields CDR1 SGHTA and CDR2 FQGTGA. CDR3 length equals 12 residues. CDR3 in DNA: TGTGCCAGCAGCTTGCCGGGAGATACGCAGTATTTT. It is translated as CASSLPGDTQYF.

The V call is TRBV5-6, the J call TRBJ1-1; no clear D. This CDR3 spans 14 amino acids. CDR1 and CDR2 (germline): SGHDT, YYEEEE. Trimming stripped 0 bases from V and 1 base from J, with 7 bases between. The CDR3 region has the DNA TGTGCCAGCAGCTTGGCTTTGCGGAACACTGAAGCTTTCTTT. Translated, it gives CASSLALRNTEAFF.

The gene calls are TRBV4-1 and TRBJ2-1; D is unresolved. The V end lost 7 bases, the J end lost 0 bases, and 25 bases lay between the germline ends. This CDR3 comprises 19 residues. Germline V gene lookup returns CDR1 MGHRA and CDR2 YSYEKL. CDR3 residues: CASNFHRGESASSYNEQFF. In nucleotides, the CDR3 is TGCGCCAGCAACTTTCACCGCGGAGAGAGCGCAAGCTCCTACAATGAGCAGTTCTTC.

The chain combines TRBV19 with TRBJ1-2; TRBD1 aligns across 7 bases. V was clipped by 3 bases and J by 8 bases; unmatched bases: 12. This CDR3 is 15 amino acids long. Germline V CDR1 and CDR2: LNHDA, SQIVND (reference sequence). The CDR3 is CASSIPQGRGRGYTF. In nucleotides, the CDR3 is TGTGCCAGTAGTATCCCACAGGGGCGCGGTAGGGGCTACACCTTC. Looking up the rest from reference TRBV19 and TRBJ1-2 gives the full variable domain: DGGITQSPKYLFRKEGQNVTLSCEQNLNHDAMYWYRQDPGQGLRLIYYSQIVNDFQKGDIAEGYSVSREKKESFPLTVTSAQKNPTAFYLCASSIPQGRGRGYTFGSGTRLTVV.

This chain links TRBV4-1 with TRBJ2-5; D is possibly TRBD2 (6 bases). The J call is doubtful: the DNA matches TRBJ2-7 better. Germline V gene lookup returns CDR1 MGHRA and CDR2 YSYEKL. The CDR3 runs to 13 residues. The CDR3 sequence is CASSQDYYYEQYF. CDR3 DNA: TGCGCCAGCAGCCAGGACTATTACTACGAGCAGTACTTC.

This chain connects TRBV28 to TRBJ1-5, with 10 positions matching TRBD1. V was pared by 5 bases and J by 5 bases, with 15 bases of the junction left unmatched. CDR3 size: 18 residues. Germline-derived CDR1 and CDR2 are MDHEN and SYDVKM. The CDR3, as DNA: TGTGCCAGCAGTCTCACCGGGACAGGGGTTGGTGGCCATCAGCCCCAGCATTTT. The encoded protein is CASSLTGTGVGGHQPQHF.

V gene TRBV5-1 combines with J gene TRBJ2-7; 8 positions match TRBD1. V gave up 4 bases and J gave up 5 bases; unmatched junction bases: 17. The length of the CDR3 is 17 residues. Germline-derived CDR1 and CDR2 are SGHRS and YFSETQ. The CDR3 nucleotides read TGCGCCAGCAGCAACTACCGACAGGGGAGACTAGTAGACGAGCAGTACTTC. Protein sequence: CASSNYRQGRLVDEQYF.

The genes are TRBV5-1 and TRBJ1-2, with D perhaps TRBD1 (6 bases). This CDR3 contains 13 residues. CDR1 and CDR2 from the germline V gene are SGHRS and YFSETQ. The V gene lost 4 bases and the J gene lost 7 bases, with 14 bases spanning the gap. CDR3 sequence: CASSGGQLGGYTF. The CDR3 DNA is TGCGCCAGCAGCGGAGGACAGTTGGGTGGCTACACCTTC.

The chain employs TRBV6-1 and TRBJ1-3; D gene unclear. The germline V and J ends were trimmed by 0 bases and 2 bases, with 11 bases remaining between them. The length of the CDR3 is 16 residues. Germline V lookup: CDR1 MNHNS, CDR2 SASEGT. The CDR3 region has the DNA TGTGCCAGCAGTGAAGCGGGCGGGGTAGCTGGAAACACCATATATTTT. Amino acids: CASSEAGGVAGNTIYF.

The rearrangement uses TRBV7-9 and TRBJ2-7; TRBD2 agrees at 15 bases. Trimming cost V 0 bases and J 6 bases; bases outside gene matches: 3. The CDR3 extends over 16 amino acids. CDR1 and CDR2 (germline): SEHNR, FQNEAQ (reference sequence). The CDR3 here is CASSLAGTSGRREQYF. CDR3 DNA sequence: TGTGCCAGCAGCTTAGCGGGGACTAGCGGGAGGCGCGAGCAGTACTTC.

J is TRBJ1-1 and V is TRBV5-1; no firm D call. Germline values: CDR1 SGHRS, CDR2 YFSETQ. CDR3 length equals 15 residues. The V gene lost 3 bases and the J gene lost 1 base, with 13 bases spanning the gap. CDR3 DNA sequence: TGCGCCAGCAGCTCGGGAATCGACTCGAACACTGAAGCTTTCTTT. It translates to CASSSGIDSNTEAFF.

A single count supports this clone. The gene calls are TRBV19 and TRBJ1-5, with D possibly being TRBD1 (6 bases). With 10 bases removed from V and 4 bases from J, the gap between germline ends came to 14 bases. The CDR3 loop spans 13 amino acids. CDR1 is LNHDA and CDR2 is SQIVND in the germline V gene (reference sequence). The CDR3 spells CATTGRGNQPQHF. CDR3 DNA: TGTGCCACCACAGGGCGGGGGAATCAGCCCCAGCATTTT.

J is TRBJ1-1 and V is TRBV7-9, with 11 bases lining up with TRBD1. Germline CDR1 reads SEHNR; CDR2 reads FQNEAQ (reference sequence). The CDR3 has 16 residues. V shed 5 bases, J shed 4 bases, and the junction held 9 bases outside the gene matches. The CDR3: CASSRGQGAGGTEAFF. CDR3 in DNA: TGTGCCAGCAGCAGAGGACAGGGGGCAGGGGGCACTGAAGCTTTCTTT. Together with reference TRBV7-9 and TRBJ1-1, the CDR3 gives the full variable domain: DTGVSQNPRHKITKRGQNVTFRCDPISEHNRLYWYRQTLGQGPEFLTYFQNEAQLEKSRLLSDRFSAERPKGSFSTLEIQRTEQGDSAMYLCASSRGQGAGGTEAFFGQGTRLTVV.

This clone was observed once. This chain joins TRBV10-3 and TRBJ1-5; D is possibly TRBD1 (5 bases). CDR3 length: 15 residues. CDR1 is ENHRY, CDR2 SYGVKD, per germline. Trimming shortened V by 0 bases and J by 9 bases, and 15 bases separated the two germline ends. CDR3 sequence (DNA): TGTGCCATCAGTGAGTCGAGTGTCAGGGAGGCGCCCCAGCATTTT. It translates to CAISESSVREAPQHF.